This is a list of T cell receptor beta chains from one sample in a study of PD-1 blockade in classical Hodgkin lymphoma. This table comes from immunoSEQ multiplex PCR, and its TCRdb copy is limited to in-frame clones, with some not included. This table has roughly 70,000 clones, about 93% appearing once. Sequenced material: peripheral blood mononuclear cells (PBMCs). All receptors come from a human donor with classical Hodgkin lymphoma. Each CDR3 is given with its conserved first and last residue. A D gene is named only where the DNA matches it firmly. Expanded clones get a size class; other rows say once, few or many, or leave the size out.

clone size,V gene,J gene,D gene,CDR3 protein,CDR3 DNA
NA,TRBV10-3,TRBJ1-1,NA,CAISEAGRGNTEAFF,TGTGCCATCAGTGAGGCGGGGAGGGGGAACACTGAAGCTTTCTTT
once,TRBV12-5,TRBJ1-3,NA,CASGTHGNTIYF,TGTGCTAGTGGCACGCATGGAAACACCATATATTTT
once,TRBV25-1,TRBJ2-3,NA,CASSEQDTDTQYF,TGTGCCAGCAGTGAACAGGACACAGATACGCAGTATTTT
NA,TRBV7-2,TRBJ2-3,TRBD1,CASSLTGTGGLNTQYF,TGTGCCAGCAGCTTAACCGGGACAGGGGGCTTGAATACGCAGTATTTT
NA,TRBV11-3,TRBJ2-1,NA,CASCRSGSSSEQFF,TGTGCCAGCTGTCGTAGCGGATCTTCATCGGAGCAGTTCTTC
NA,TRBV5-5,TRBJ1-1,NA,CASSLRAGVRTEAFF,TGTGCCAGCAGCTTGAGGGCAGGGGTGAGGACTGAAGCTTTCTTT
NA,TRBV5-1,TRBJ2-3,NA,CASSLWRGTDTQYF,TGCGCCAGCAGCTTGTGGAGGGGAACAGATACGCAGTATTTT
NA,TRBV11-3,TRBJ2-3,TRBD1,CASSHRQGSTDTQYF,TGTGCCAGCAGTCATCGACAGGGGAGCACAGATACGCAGTATTTT
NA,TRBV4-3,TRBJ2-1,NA,CASSQEGEAGVNEQFF,TGCGCCAGCAGCCAGGAGGGGGAGGCGGGAGTCAATGAGCAGTTCTTC
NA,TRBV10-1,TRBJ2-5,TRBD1,CASSESGQGTQYF,TGCGCCAGCAGTGAGTCGGGACAGGGAACCCAGTACTTC
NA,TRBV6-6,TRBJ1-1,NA,CASTYSQQNTEAFF,TGTGCCAGCACCTATTCACAGCAGAACACTGAAGCTTTCTTT
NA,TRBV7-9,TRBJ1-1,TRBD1,CASSFAGQGVPRTEAFF,TGTGCCAGCAGCTTCGCGGGTCAGGGGGTCCCGAGGACTGAAGCTTTCTTT
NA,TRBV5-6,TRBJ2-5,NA,CASSLGQTKETQYF,TGTGCCAGCAGCTTGGGACAGACCAAAGAGACCCAGTACTTC
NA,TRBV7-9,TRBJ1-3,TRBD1,CASREQGSSGNTIYF,TGTGCCAGCAGAGAACAGGGGAGCTCTGGAAACACCATATATTTT
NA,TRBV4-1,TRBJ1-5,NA,CASSQVGNQPQHF,TGCGCCAGCAGCCAAGTGGGCAATCAGCCCCAGCATTTT
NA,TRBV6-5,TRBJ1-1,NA,CASSIAGNTEAFF,TGTGCCAGCAGCATAGCGGGGAACACTGAAGCTTTCTTT
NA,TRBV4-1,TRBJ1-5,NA,CASSQAQLGGNQPQHF,TGCGCCAGCAGCCAAGCGCAGTTGGGGGGAAATCAGCCCCAGCATTTT